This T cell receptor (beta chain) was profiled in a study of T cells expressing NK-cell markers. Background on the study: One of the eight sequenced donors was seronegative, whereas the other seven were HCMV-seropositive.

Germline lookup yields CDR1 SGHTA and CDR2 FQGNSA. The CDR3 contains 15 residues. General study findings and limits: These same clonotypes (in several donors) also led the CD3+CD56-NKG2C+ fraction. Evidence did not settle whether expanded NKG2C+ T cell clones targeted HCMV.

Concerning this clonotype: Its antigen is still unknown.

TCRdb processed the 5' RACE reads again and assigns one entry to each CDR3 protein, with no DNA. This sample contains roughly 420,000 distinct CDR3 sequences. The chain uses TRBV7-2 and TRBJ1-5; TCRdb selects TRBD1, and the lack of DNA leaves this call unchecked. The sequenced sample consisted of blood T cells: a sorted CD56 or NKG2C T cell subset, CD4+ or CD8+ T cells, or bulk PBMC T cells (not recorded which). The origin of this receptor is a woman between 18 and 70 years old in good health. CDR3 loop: CASSLVAGQGGPHHF.